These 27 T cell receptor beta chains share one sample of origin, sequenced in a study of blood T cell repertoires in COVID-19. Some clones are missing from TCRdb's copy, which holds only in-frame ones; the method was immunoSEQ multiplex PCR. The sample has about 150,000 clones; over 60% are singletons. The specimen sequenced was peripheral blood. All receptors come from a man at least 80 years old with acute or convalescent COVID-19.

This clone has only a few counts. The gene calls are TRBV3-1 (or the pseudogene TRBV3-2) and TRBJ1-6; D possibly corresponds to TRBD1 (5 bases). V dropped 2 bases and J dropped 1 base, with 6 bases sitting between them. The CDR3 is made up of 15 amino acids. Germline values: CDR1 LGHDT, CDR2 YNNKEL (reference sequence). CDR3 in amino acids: CASSQQGSYNSPLHF. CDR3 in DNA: TGTGCCAGCAGCCAACAGGGTTCCTATAATTCACCCCTCCACTTT.

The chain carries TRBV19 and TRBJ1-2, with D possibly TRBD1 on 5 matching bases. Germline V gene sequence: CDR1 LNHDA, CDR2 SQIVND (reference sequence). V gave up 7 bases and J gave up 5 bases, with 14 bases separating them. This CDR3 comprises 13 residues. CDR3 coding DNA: TGTGCCAGTACCCGGGCAGGGCTTTATGGCTACACCTTC. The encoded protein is CASTRAGLYGYTF.

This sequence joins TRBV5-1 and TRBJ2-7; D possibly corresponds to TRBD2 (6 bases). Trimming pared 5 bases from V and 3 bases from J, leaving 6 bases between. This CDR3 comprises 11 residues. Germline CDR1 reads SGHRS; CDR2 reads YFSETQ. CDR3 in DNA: TGCGCCAGCAGGGGAGGCTACGAGCAGTACTTC. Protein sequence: CASRGGYEQYF.

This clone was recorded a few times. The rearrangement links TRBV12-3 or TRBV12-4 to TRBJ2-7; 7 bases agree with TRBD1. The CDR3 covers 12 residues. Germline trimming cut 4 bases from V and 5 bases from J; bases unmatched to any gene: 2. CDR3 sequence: CASSSTGDEQYV. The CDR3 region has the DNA TGTGCCAGCAGTTCTACAGGGGACGAGCAGTACGTC.

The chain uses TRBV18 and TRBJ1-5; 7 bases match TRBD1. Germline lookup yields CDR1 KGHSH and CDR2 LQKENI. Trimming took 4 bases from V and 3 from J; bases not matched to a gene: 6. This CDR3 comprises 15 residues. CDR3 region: CASSQSGGTNQPQHF. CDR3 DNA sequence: TGTGCCAGCTCACAGTCAGGGGGTACCAATCAGCCCCAGCATTTT.

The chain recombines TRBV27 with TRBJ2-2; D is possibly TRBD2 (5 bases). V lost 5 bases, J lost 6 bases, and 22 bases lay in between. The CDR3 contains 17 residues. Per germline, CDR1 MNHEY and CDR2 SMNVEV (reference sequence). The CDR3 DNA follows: TGTGCCAGCAGTCAATGGGAAATGCGGGCGTTGCCCGGGGAGCTGTTTTTT. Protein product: CASSQWEMRALPGELFF.

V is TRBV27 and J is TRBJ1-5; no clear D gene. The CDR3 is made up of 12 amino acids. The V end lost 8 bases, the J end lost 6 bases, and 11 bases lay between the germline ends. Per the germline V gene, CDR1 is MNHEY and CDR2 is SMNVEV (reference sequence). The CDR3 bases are TGTGCCAGCTGTGTTCGGGGTCAGCCCCAGCATTTT. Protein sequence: CASCVRGQPQHF.

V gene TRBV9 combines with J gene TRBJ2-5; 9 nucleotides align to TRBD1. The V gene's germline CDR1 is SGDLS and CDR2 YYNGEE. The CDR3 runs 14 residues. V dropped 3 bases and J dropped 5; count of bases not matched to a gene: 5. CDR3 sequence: CASSEGTGFETQYF. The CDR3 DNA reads TGTGCCAGCAGCGAAGGGACAGGGTTCGAGACCCAGTACTTC.

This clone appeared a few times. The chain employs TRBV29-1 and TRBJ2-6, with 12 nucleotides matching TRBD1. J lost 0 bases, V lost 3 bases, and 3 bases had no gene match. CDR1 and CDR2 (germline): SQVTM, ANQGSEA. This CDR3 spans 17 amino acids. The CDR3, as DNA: TGCAGCGTTGACTTGGGACAGGGGGCCTCTGGGGCCAACGTCCTGACTTTC. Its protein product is CSVDLGQGASGANVLTF. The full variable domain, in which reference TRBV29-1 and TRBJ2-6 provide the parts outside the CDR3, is SAVISQKPSRDICQRGTSLTIQCQVDSQVTMMFWYRQQPGQSLTLIATANQGSEATYESGFVIDKFPISRPNLTFSTLTVSNMSPEDSSIYLCSVDLGQGASGANVLTFGAGSRLTVL.

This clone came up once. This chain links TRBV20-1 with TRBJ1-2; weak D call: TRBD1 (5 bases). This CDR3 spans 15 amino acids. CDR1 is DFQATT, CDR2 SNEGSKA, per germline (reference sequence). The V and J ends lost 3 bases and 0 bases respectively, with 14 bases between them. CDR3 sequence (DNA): TGCAGTGCTAGTGAGGGTCAGGGTACTAACTATGGCTACACCTTC. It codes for CSASEGQGTNYGYTF.

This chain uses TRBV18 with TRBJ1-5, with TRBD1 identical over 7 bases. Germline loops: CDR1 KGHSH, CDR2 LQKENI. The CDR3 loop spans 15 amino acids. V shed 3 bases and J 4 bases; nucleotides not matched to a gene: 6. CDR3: CASSPGEQGNQPQHF. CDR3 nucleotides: TGTGCCAGCTCACCGGGGGAACAGGGGAATCAGCCCCAGCATTTT.

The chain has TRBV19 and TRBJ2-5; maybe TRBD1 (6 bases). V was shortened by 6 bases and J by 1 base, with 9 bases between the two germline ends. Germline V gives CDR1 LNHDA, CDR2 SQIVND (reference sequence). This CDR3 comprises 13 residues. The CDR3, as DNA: TGTGCCAGTAGCTCAGGGGTCCAAGAGACCCAGTACTTC. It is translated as CASSSGVQETQYF.

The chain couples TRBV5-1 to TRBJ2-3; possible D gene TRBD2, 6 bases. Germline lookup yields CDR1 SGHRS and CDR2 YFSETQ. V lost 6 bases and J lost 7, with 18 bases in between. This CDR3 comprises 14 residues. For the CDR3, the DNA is TGCGCCAGCACCCCTCCGGGGGATCCCCATACGCAGTATTTT. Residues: CASTPPGDPHTQYF.

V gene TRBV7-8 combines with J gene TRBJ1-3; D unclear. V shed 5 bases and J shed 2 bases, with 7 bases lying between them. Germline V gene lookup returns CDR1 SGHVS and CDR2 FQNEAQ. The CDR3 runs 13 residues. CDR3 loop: CASSPTTGNTIYF. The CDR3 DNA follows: TGTGCCAGCAGCCCGACAACTGGAAACACCATATATTTT.

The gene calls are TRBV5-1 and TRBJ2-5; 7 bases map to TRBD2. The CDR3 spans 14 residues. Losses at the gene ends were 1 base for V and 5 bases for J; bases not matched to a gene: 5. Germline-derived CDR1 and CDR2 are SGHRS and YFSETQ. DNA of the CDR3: TGCGCCAGCAGCTTGAGACTGGGGGGGGAGACCCAGTACTTC. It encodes CASSLRLGGETQYF.

CDR3 residues: CASSMVRDSPLHF. The CDR3 region has the DNA TGTGCCAGCAGTATGGTCAGGGATTCACCCCTCCACTTT. The chain is built from TRBV6-5 and TRBJ1-6; the D gene is possibly TRBD1 (5 bases). This CDR3 is built from 13 residues. Trimming removed 5 bases at V and 8 bases at J, with 10 bases between. The V gene's germline CDR1 is MNHEY and CDR2 SVGAGI.

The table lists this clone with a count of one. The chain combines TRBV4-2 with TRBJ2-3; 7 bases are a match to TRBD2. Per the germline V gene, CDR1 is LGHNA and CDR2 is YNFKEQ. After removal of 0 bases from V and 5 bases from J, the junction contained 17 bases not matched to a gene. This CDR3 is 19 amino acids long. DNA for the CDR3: TGTGCCAGCAGCCAAGATATTTGGAGCGGGGCCCCATCCGGAGATACGCAGTATTTT. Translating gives CASSQDIWSGAPSGDTQYF.

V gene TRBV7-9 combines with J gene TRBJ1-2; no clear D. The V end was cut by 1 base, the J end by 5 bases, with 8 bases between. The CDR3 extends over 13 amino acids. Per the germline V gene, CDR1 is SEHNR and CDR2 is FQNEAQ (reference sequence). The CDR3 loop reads CASSLEISYGYTF. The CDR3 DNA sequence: TGTGCCAGCAGCTTAGAAATCTCTTATGGCTACACCTTC. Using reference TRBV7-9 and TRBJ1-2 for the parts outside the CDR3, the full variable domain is DTGVSQNPRHKITKRGQNVTFRCDPISEHNRLYWYRQTLGQGPEFLTYFQNEAQLEKSRLLSDRFSAERPKGSFSTLEIQRTEQGDSAMYLCASSLEISYGYTFGSGTRLTVV.

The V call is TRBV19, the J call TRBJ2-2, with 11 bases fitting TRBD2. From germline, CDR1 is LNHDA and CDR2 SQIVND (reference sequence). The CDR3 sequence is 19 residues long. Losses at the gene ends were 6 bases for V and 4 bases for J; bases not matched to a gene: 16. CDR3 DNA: TGTGCCAGTAGCCCCGAGGTTCTAGCGGGGGGCGAGACCACCGGGGAGCTGTTTTTT. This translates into CASSPEVLAGGETTGELFF.

The CDR3 sequence: CSARQGGYNEQFF. The CDR3 DNA follows: TGCAGCGCGCGACAGGGCGGGTACAATGAGCAGTTCTTC. The rearrangement uses TRBV29-1 and TRBJ2-1; 7 bases align to TRBD1. V was pared by 7 bases and J by 4 bases, with 7 bases of the junction left unmatched. Germline CDR1 and CDR2: SQVTM and ANQGSEA. This CDR3 region has 13 residues.

The CDR3 sequence is CASSTRTGNTGELFF. CDR3 DNA sequence: TGTGCCAGCAGTACCCGGACAGGGAACACCGGGGAGCTGTTTTTT. The chain carries TRBV27 and TRBJ2-2, with TRBD1 identical over 7 bases. The CDR3 is 15 residues long. V lost 5 bases to trimming and J lost 1 base; unmatched junction nucleotides: 4. Germline V CDR1 and CDR2: MNHEY, SMNVEV (reference sequence).

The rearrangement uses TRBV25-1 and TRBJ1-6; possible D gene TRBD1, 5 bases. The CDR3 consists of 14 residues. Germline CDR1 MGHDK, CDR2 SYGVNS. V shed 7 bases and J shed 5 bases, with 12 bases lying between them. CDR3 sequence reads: CASMGGTDNSPLHF. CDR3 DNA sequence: TGTGCCAGCATGGGGGGAACCGATAATTCACCCCTCCACTTT.

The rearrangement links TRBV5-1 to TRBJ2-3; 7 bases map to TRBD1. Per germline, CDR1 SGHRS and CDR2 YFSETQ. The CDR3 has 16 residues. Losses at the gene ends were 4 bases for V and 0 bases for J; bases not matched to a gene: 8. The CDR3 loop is CASSRDRAWSTDTQYF. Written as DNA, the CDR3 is TGCGCCAGCAGCCGGGACAGAGCCTGGAGCACAGATACGCAGTATTTT. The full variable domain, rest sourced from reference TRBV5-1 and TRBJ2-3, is KAGVTQTPRYLIKTRGQQVTLSCSPISGHRSVSWYQQTPGQGLQFLFEYFSETQRNKGNFPGRFSGRQFSNSRSEMNVSTLELGDSALYLCASSRDRAWSTDTQYFGPGTRLTVL.

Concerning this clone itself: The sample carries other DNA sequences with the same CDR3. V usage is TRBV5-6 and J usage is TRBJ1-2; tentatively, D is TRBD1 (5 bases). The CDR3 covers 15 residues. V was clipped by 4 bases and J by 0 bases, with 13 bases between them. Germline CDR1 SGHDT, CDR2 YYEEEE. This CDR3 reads CASSPYGGTNYGYTF. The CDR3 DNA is TGTGCCAGCAGCCCATACGGGGGAACTAACTATGGCTACACCTTC. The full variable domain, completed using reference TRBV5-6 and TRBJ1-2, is DAGVTQSPTHLIKTRGQQVTLRCSPKSGHDTVSWYQQALGQGPQFIFQYYEEEERQRGNFPDRFSGHQFPNYSSELNVNALLLGDSALYLCASSPYGGTNYGYTFGSGTRLTVV.

DNA for the CDR3: TGCGCCAGCAGCCGCGGAGCCAGTTACGAGCAGTACTTC. It is translated as CASSRGASYEQYF. The chain joins TRBV5-1 to TRBJ2-7; D uncertain. Germline CDR1 is SGHRS and CDR2 is YFSETQ. The CDR3 has 13 amino acids. Trimming left V 4 bases short and J 4 bases short, with 12 bases between.

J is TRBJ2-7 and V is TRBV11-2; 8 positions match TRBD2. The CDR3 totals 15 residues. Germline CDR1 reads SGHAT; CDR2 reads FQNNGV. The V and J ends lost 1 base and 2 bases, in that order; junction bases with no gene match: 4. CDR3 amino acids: CASSLVAGLAYEQYF. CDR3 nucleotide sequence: TGTGCCAGCAGCTTAGTAGCGGGGCTTGCCTACGAGCAGTACTTC.

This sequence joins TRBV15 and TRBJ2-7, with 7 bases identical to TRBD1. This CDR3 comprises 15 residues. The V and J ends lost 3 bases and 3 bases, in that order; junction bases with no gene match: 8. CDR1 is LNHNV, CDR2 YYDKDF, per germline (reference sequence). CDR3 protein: CATSSRPGGIYEQYF. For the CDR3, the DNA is TGTGCCACCAGCAGTAGGCCAGGGGGTATCTACGAGCAGTACTTC.